This T cell receptor beta chain originates from a study of OX40 agonist ivuxolimab in advanced cancers. Study background: Patients were treated with ivuxolimab, an agonistic anti-OX40 (CD134) antibody. Every 2 weeks, patients got intravenous ivuxolimab at one of six dose levels (0.01-10 mg/kg). Cancers in dose escalation were hepatocellular, melanoma, renal cell and head and neck.

Concerning this clone itself: Its cognate antigen is unknown.

The CDR3 sequence is 18 residues long. The V gene end was trimmed by 0 bases and the J gene end by 6 bases; junction bases not matched to a gene: 17. Study findings and constraints: CD4+ and CD8+ T cells in blood underwent clonal expansion by week 6 at 0.1 to 3.0 mg/kg.

Measured with immunoSEQ multiplex PCR; TCRdb has only the in-frame clones, and not every one. The sample includes 70,000 to 95,000 clones, roughly 94% of them seen just once. The rearrangement links TRBV5-3 to TRBJ2-5; 7 bases are shared with TRBD1. TRBV5-3 is reported as an ORF; its role is uncertain. This TCR was sampled from an adult with an advanced solid tumor such as melanoma, head and neck, liver or kidney cancer. Sequencing was performed on CD4+ or CD8+ T cells sorted from blood, taken in a trial of the OX40 agonist ivuxolimab. CDR3 region: CARSLARGNPTSPKTQYF. The CDR3 DNA reads TGTGCCAGAAGCTTGGCCAGGGGGAACCCCACTTCGCCAAAGACCCAGTACTTC.